This passage covers 24 T cell receptor beta chains from one sample sequenced in a study of blood T cell repertoires in COVID-19. Repertoires were generated with immunoSEQ multiplex PCR, while TCRdb's copy carries only in-frame clones and drops some. Counted here are nearly 55,000 clones, over 70% occurring once; the ten biggest clones make up 15%. Material: peripheral blood. These receptors came from a human donor with active or convalescent COVID-19. The donor label of this sample is uncertain.

The J gene is TRBJ2-1, the V gene TRBV7-3, with a tentative D call TRBD1 (6 bases). V was pared by 3 bases and J by 10 bases, with 13 bases between. CDR3 length: 13 residues. Germline CDR1 is SGHTA and CDR2 is FQGTGA. The CDR3 protein is CASSFSRGWEQFF. DNA of the CDR3: TGTGCCAGCAGCTTTTCCAGGGGATGGGAGCAGTTCTTC.

Here the CDR3 DNA reads TGTGCCAGCAGCTTAGGCGCAGGGTTCATGGGAAACACCATATATTTT. As protein: CASSLGAGFMGNTIYF. The chain uses TRBV7-2 and TRBJ1-3; perhaps TRBD1 as D (5 bases). CDR1 is SGHTA and CDR2 is FQGNSA in the germline V gene. V was trimmed by 1 base and J by 4 bases, leaving 14 bases between them. The CDR3 is made up of 16 amino acids.

In this sample, this clone turned up a few times. The gene calls are TRBV18 and TRBJ1-5; D remains unclear. CDR1 and CDR2 from the germline V gene are KGHSH and LQKENI. The CDR3 spans 15 residues. V lost 2 bases and J 2 bases, leaving 10 bases between the germline ends. CDR3 amino acids: CASSPDSLGNQPQHF. CDR3 nucleotides: TGTGCCAGCTCACCAGACTCCCTAGGCAATCAGCCCCAGCATTTT.

The gene calls are TRBV6-5 and TRBJ2-7, with a possible D match to TRBD2 (7 bases). This CDR3 has 15 amino acids. V was shortened by 5 bases and J by 3 bases, with 17 bases between the two germline ends. From germline, CDR1 is MNHEY and CDR2 SVGAGI. The CDR3 DNA is TGTGCCAGCAGTACGAAGGGAGGGGGACACTACGAGCAGTACTTC. Amino acid sequence: CASSTKGGGHYEQYF.

The chain recombines TRBV5-1 with TRBJ1-2, with no clear D. V was clipped by 0 bases and J by 1 base, with 13 bases between them. Germline CDR1 reads SGHRS; CDR2 reads YFSETQ. CDR3 length: 16 amino acids. In DNA form, the CDR3 reads TGCGCCAGCAGCTTGGCCCAGCGGGAGGTTAACTATGGCTACACCTTC. This translates into CASSLAQREVNYGYTF.

This clone has only a few counts. The same CDR3 is also encoded by other DNA sequences in this sample. The chain couples TRBV28 to TRBJ1-2; D unclear. CDR1 is MDHEN and CDR2 is SYDVKM in the germline V gene. V lost 6 bases and J lost 3, with 17 bases in between. CDR3 length equals 15 residues. The CDR3 sequence is CASREGARGDYGYTF. CDR3 bases: TGTGCCAGCAGAGAGGGCGCCCGGGGTGACTATGGCTACACCTTC.

The chain combines TRBV27 with TRBJ1-2; D perhaps matches TRBD1 (5 bases). The V and J ends lost 4 bases and 4 bases respectively, with 19 bases between them. The CDR3 is 16 amino acids. Germline lookup yields CDR1 MNHEY and CDR2 SMNVEV (reference sequence). CDR3 residues: CASSSNNPGLPYGYTF. As DNA, the CDR3 is TGTGCCAGCAGTTCGAATAACCCGGGACTCCCCTATGGCTACACCTTC.

The chain couples TRBV13 to TRBJ2-3; 11 bases agree with TRBD2. The J segment lost 0 bases and the V segment lost 6 bases, leaving 8 bases of the junction unmatched. The CDR3 runs to 17 residues. Germline values: CDR1 PRHDT, CDR2 FYEKMQ (reference sequence). In DNA, the CDR3 is TGTGCCAGCAGTCCAATACTAGCGGGAGCCAGCACAGATACGCAGTATTTT. Protein: CASSPILAGASTDTQYF. Based on the CDR3 plus reference TRBV13 and TRBJ2-3, the full variable domain is AAGVIQSPRHLIKEKRETATLKCYPIPRHDTVYWYQQGPGQDPQFLISFYEKMQSDKGSIPDRFSAQQFSDYHSELNMSSLELGDSALYFCASSPILAGASTDTQYFGPGTRLTVL.

The chain is built from TRBV7-8 and TRBJ1-2; weak D call: TRBD1 (5 bases). The CDR3 contains 13 residues. CDR1 is SGHVS and CDR2 is FQNEAQ in the germline V gene. Trimming left V 5 bases short and J 7 bases short, with 14 bases between. CDR3 nucleotides: TGTGCCAGCAGCCCTCACGACAGTTCTGGCTACACCTTC. Translation: CASSPHDSSGYTF.

The chain combines TRBV5-1 with TRBJ2-7; 12 bases are a match to TRBD2. The CDR3 totals 18 residues. CDR1 is SGHRS, CDR2 YFSETQ, per germline. The trim removed 1 base at V and 6 bases at J, leaving 14 bases unmatched. The CDR3 nucleotides are TGCGCCAGCAGCTTGACGCTAGCGGGAGGGGGCTGGGATTCCGAGCAGTACTTC. Translated: CASSLTLAGGGWDSEQYF.

Only one count was recorded for this clone. The V gene is TRBV14, the J gene TRBJ2-7, with TRBD1 identical over 8 bases. The V and J ends lost 1 base and 11 bases, in that order; junction bases with no gene match: 7. The CDR3 runs 13 residues. Germline V lookup: CDR1 SGHDN, CDR2 FVKESK. The CDR3 nucleotides read TGTGCCAGCAGCCAAGCCGCAGGGGGCGCGAAGTACTTC. Translated, it gives CASSQAAGGAKYF.

V usage is TRBV11-3 and J usage is TRBJ2-7; 11 nucleotides align to TRBD2. With 6 bases clipped from V and 2 bases from J, the junction kept 3 bases outside the gene matches. Germline V gene lookup returns CDR1 SGHNT and CDR2 YENEEA. The CDR3 is 14 amino acids. CDR3 amino acids: CASSLAGGTYEQYF. As DNA, the CDR3 is TGTGCCAGCAGTCTAGCGGGAGGAACCTACGAGCAGTACTTC.

V and J are TRBV6-1 and TRBJ2-7; D perhaps matches TRBD2 (7 bases). CDR1 and CDR2 (germline): MNHNS, SASEGT. The CDR3 length is 15 residues. Trimming pared 2 bases from V and 2 bases from J, leaving 13 bases between. The CDR3 DNA is TGTGCCAGCAGTGAATACGCGGGGGCTACCTACGAGCAGTACTTC. Translated, it gives CASSEYAGATYEQYF.

This chain links TRBV6-6 with TRBJ2-3; 12 bases line up with TRBD1. The CDR3 loop spans 15 amino acids. Germline CDR1 and CDR2: MNHNY and SVGAGI (reference sequence). Trimming took 4 bases from V and 7 from J; bases not matched to a gene: 6. The CDR3 region has the DNA TGTGCCAGCAGTTCCCGGGACAGGGGGCTCAATACGCAGTATTTT. Translation gives CASSSRDRGLNTQYF.

The rearrangement uses TRBV7-9 and TRBJ2-1; 8 bases are a match to TRBD1. V gave up 4 bases and J gave up 2 bases; unmatched junction bases: 4. From germline, CDR1 is SEHNR and CDR2 FQNEAQ (reference sequence). CDR3 length equals 15 residues. Here the CDR3 reads CASSWGQVAYNEQFF. For the CDR3, the DNA is TGTGCCAGCAGCTGGGGACAGGTAGCCTACAATGAGCAGTTCTTC.

The chain recombines TRBV7-9 with TRBJ1-2; TRBD1 might be the D (6 bases). CDR3 length equals 14 residues. Trimming removed 5 bases from V and 7 bases from J, with 17 bases in between. Germline V gene sequence: CDR1 SEHNR, CDR2 FQNEAQ (reference sequence). CDR3 nucleotide sequence: TGTGCCAGCAGCGACAGTGCGGGGGCCGTTGGCTACACCTTC. It specifies CASSDSAGAVGYTF.

This clone has just one count. This sequence joins TRBV12-1 and TRBJ2-7; the D call of TRBD2 is as the table states it, not checked on the DNA. TRBV12-1 is a listed pseudogene. The length of the CDR3 is 20 residues. CDR3 sequence reads: CASSFEHLRLAGGSSYEQYF. The CDR3 DNA is TGTGCCAGCAGCTTTGAGCATTTACGTCTAGCGGGGGGAAGCTCCTACGAGCAGTACTTC.

The V gene is TRBV5-4, the J gene TRBJ2-7, with TRBD2 matching over 7 bases. Germline assignment: CDR1 SGHNT and CDR2 YYREEE (reference sequence). The CDR3 consists of 15 residues. V dropped 4 bases and J dropped 0; count of bases not matched to a gene: 7. CDR3 region: CASSPLGRSSYEQYF. CDR3 sequence (DNA): TGTGCCAGCAGCCCACTCGGGAGGAGCTCCTACGAGCAGTACTTC.

This rearrangement joins TRBV3-1 (or the pseudogene TRBV3-2) to TRBJ2-5, with TRBD2 matching over 8 bases. Germline V gene data show CDR1 as LGHDT and CDR2 as YNNKEL (reference sequence). After removal of 0 bases from V and 5 bases from J, the junction contained 11 bases not matched to a gene. CDR3 length: 17 residues. Written as DNA, the CDR3 is TGTGCCAGCAGCCAAGATGATTGGGCGCAGCGGGAGGAGACCCAGTACTTC. It translates to CASSQDDWAQREETQYF.

The gene calls are TRBV6-1 and TRBJ2-7; D is possibly TRBD1 (5 bases). Germline values: CDR1 MNHNS, CDR2 SASEGT. This CDR3 has 16 amino acids. V was clipped by 2 bases and J by 0 bases, with 14 bases between them. The CDR3 is CASSERAGSHSYEQYF. Here the CDR3 DNA reads TGTGCCAGCAGTGAACGGGCAGGGTCCCACTCCTACGAGCAGTACTTC.

The CDR3 DNA is TGCGCCAGCAGCTTCCGCACTAGCGGGATACGGGTAGATACGCAGTATTTT. Translating gives CASSFRTSGIRVDTQYF. The gene calls are TRBV5-1 and TRBJ2-3, with TRBD2 matching 10 bases. Germline CDR1 and CDR2: SGHRS and YFSETQ. V was clipped by 2 bases and J by 5 bases; unmatched bases: 11. This CDR3 is built from 17 residues.

This clone was counted only a few times. This sequence joins TRBV27 and TRBJ2-3, with D uncertain. The CDR3 length is 17 residues. V was trimmed by 7 bases and J by 0 bases, leaving 20 bases between them. In germline, CDR1 is MNHEY, CDR2 SMNVEV (reference sequence). The CDR3 sequence is CASTLKSETFSTDTQYF. CDR3 bases: TGTGCCAGCACCCTCAAGAGTGAAACCTTTAGCACAGATACGCAGTATTTT.

The chain has TRBV28 and TRBJ2-3; TRBD2 might be the D (5 bases). The germline V gene encodes CDR1 MDHEN and CDR2 SYDVKM. CDR3 size: 15 residues. Trimming shortened V by 2 bases and J by 2 bases, and 11 bases separated the two germline ends. CDR3 bases: TGTGCCAGCAGTTTAGTCGGACGGGACACAGATACGCAGTATTTT. Its protein product is CASSLVGRDTDTQYF.

The rearrangement uses TRBV6-1 and TRBJ2-1; the D is unclear. V shed 0 bases and J shed 9 bases, with 9 bases lying between them. CDR1 and CDR2 (germline): MNHNS, SASEGT. CDR3 length equals 13 residues. CDR3 coding DNA: TGTGCCAGCAGTGAAGCGCAGGCCGGTGAGCAGTTCTTC. As protein: CASSEAQAGEQFF.